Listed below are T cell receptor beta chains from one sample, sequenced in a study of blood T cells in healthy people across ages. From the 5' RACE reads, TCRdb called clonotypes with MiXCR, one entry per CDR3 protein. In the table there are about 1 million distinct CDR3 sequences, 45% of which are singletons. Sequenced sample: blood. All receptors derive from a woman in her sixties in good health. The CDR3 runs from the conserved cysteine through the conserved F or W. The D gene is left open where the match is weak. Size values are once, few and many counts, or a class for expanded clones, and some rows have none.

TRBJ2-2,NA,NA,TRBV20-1,TGCAGTGCTAGAGATACCGGGACGAACACCGGGGAGCTGTTTTTT,CSARDTGTNTGELFF
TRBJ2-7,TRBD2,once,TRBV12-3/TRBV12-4,TGTGCCAGCAGTCGCGGGAGCTCCTGCGAGCAGTACTTC,CASSRGSSCEQYF
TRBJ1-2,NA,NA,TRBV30,TGTGCCTGGATGGGACCTGCAGGTGGCTACACCTTC,CAWMGPAGGYTF
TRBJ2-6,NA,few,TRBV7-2,TGTGCCAGCAGCCAATCCCGCAGGGGGGGGATCTCTGGGGCCAACGTCCTGACTTTC,CASSQSRRGGISGANVLTF
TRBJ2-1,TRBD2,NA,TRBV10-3,TGTGCCATCAGTGGGGGACTAGCTTTTACCAATGAGCAGTTCTTC,CAISGGLAFTNEQFF
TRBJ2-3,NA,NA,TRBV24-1,TGTGCCACCCGGGACTTCTACACAGATACGCAGTATTTT,CATRDFYTDTQYF
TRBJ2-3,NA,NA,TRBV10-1,TGCGCCAGCAGTGAGTCGATCGCGTGGGGGACGCAGTATTTT,CASSESIAWGTQYF
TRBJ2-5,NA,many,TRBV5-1,TGCGCCAGCAGCCCGATGACAGGAAATCAAGAGACCCAGTACTTC,CASSPMTGNQETQYF
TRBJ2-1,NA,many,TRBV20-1,TGCAGTGCTACAAACTTGAATGAGCAGTTCTTC,CSATNLNEQFF
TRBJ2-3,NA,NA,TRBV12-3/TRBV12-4,TGTGCCAGCAGTTTCGGAGGGTGGGCAGATACGCAGTATTTT,CASSFGGWADTQYF
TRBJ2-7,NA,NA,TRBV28,TGTGTCAGCAGCCGGCTTCCAGTCGGTTTCGACACCTACGAGCAGTACTTC,CVSSRLPVGFDTYEQYF
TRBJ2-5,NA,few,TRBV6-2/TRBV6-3,TGTGCCAGCAGTTACGACAGGGGGAGCGGGAGTTATCGTGAGTGGCAGCAGTACTTC,CASSYDRGSGSYREWQQYF
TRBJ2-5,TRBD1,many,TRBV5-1,TGTGCCAGCAGCTCTGGACAGGGCGGAGAGACCCAGTACTTC,CASSSGQGGETQYF
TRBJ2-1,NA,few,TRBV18,TGTGCCAGCTCACCTGAAGGGGCGGGAAGCCCATACTGGGAGCAGTTCTTC,CASSPEGAGSPYWEQFF
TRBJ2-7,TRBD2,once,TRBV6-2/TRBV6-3,TGTACCAGCAGTGATCGAGTAGCGGGGTTCTACGAGCAGTACTTC,CTSSDRVAGFYEQYF
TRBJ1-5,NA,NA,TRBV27,TGTGCCAGCAGTATCCTACAGGGAAGCAATCAGCCCCAGCATTTT,CASSILQGSNQPQHF
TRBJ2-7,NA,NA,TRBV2,TGTGCCAGCAGTGAATGGCAGGAGACGTACGAGCAGTACTTC,CASSEWQETYEQYF
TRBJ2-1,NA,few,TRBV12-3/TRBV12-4,TGTGCCAGCAGTTTCCCCCGATCGGAGGGAGCCGCCCCGTTCTTC,CASSFPRSEGAAPFF
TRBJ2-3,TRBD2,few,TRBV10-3,TGTGCCATCAGTTATAGCGGGAGGACAGATACGCAGTATTTT,CAISYSGRTDTQYF
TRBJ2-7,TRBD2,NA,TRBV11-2,TGTGCCAGCCGCTTATGGGGACTAGCGGTGACCTACGAGCAGTACTTC,CASRLWGLAVTYEQYF
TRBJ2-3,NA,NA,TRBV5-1,TGCGCCAGCAGCTTGGTCCCCCAGGGGAGGGGCACAGATACGCAGTATTTT,CASSLVPQGRGTDTQYF
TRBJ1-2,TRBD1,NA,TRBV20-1,TGCAGTGCGAGTGGGACAGGGGTGTATGGCTACACCTTC,CSASGTGVYGYTF
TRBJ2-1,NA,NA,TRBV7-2,TGTGCCAGCAGCCTACAAACAGGACCCAGCTCCTACAATGAGCAGTTCTTC,CASSLQTGPSSYNEQFF
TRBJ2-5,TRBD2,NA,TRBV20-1,TGCAGTGCAATAGCGGGAGTGCAGGAGACCCAGTACTTC,CSAIAGVQETQYF
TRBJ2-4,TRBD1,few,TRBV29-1,TGCAGCGTTGTGACAGGGGGCTCAACCAAAAACATTCAGTACTTC,CSVVTGGSTKNIQYF
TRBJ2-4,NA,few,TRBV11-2,TGTGCCAGCAGCTTAGGCTCAATTGAAAACATTCAGTACTTC,CASSLGSIENIQYF
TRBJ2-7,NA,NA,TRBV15,TGTGCCACCAGCAGCGACCGGGACACAAGCTACGAGCAGTACTTC,CATSSDRDTSYEQYF
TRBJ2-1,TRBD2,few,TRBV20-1,TGCAGTGCTGAAGCGGGAGGACTAGACAATGAGCAGTTCTTC,CSAEAGGLDNEQFF
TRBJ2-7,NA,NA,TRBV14,TGTGCCAGCAGCCAATTAGGACAGACCTACGAGCAGTACTTC,CASSQLGQTYEQYF
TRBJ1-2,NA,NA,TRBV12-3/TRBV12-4,TGTGCCAGCAGTCCGTTGGCTTATGACTACACCTTC,CASSPLAYDYTF
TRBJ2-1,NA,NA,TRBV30,TGTGCACGGACCCTCAGCAATGAGCAGTTCTTC,CARTLSNEQFF
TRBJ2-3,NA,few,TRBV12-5,TGTGCTAGTGGTCCGACGGCTGATACGCAGTATTTT,CASGPTADTQYF
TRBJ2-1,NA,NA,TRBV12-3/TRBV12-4,TGTGCCAGCAGTTTAGAGGACCTAGTTGACAATGAGCAGTTCTTC,CASSLEDLVDNEQFF
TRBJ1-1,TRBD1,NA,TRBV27,TGTGCCAGCAGTTTACGGGCAGGGGGGAACACTGAAGCTTTCTTT,CASSLRAGGNTEAFF
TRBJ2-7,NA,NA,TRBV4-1,TGCGCCAGCAGCCCCCTTAGGGGGAACGTCTACGAGCAGTACTTC,CASSPLRGNVYEQYF
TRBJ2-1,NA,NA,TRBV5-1,TGCGCCAGCAGCTCAGGGTTTTCCTACAATGAGCAGTTCTTC,CASSSGFSYNEQFF
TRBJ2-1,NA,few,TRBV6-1,TGTGCCAGCAGGATTTCGCATTACAATGAGCAGTTCTTC,CASRISHYNEQFF
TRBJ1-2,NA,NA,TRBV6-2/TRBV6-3,TGTGCCAGCAGTTACCACGACGGAAGCATTTATGGCTACACCTTC,CASSYHDGSIYGYTF
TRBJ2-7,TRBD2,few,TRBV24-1,TGTGCCACCAGTGACAGGGACTATCCCTACGAGCAGTACTTC,CATSDRDYPYEQYF